The TCR beta chain under discussion was sequenced for a study of T-cell memory formation after mild COVID-19. Overall study findings and caveats: Pre-infection memory contained some responding clones, which suggested that cross-reactive memory had joined. Proof of SARS-CoV-2 specificity was absent for the second-wave clones that crested on day 37. Clones that contracted from day 15 to 85 had balanced CD4/CD8; later expanders were CD4+ biased.

MiXCR, applied by TCRdb to the 5' RACE reads, yields one record per CDR3 protein. The table shows some 160,000 distinct CDR3 sequences, with roughly 28% occurring only once. A remark on this clonotype: Its antigen is unidentified.

The TCR sequence derives from an adult woman who had mild COVID-19 (a few samples of this study predate the infection). Cell type and time point are not known. Sequencing used PBMCs or a T cell subset sorted from them (not recorded which).

CDR3: CASSYSVRENSYEQYF. The CDR3 coding sequence is TGTGCCAGCAGTTACTCAGTCCGGGAGAACTCCTACGAGCAGTACTTC. The rearrangement joins TRBV6-2 or TRBV6-3 to TRBJ2-7; TRBD2 might be the D (6 bases). Trimming cost V 0 bases and J 0 bases, with 12 bases left between them. Germline-derived CDR1 and CDR2 are MNHEY and SVGEGT. The CDR3 consists of 16 residues.